The 18 T cell receptor beta chains below were found in one sample sequenced in a study of a mutant IDH1 vaccine in newly diagnosed glioma. Stated time point: baseline, week 1 (first vaccination visit). Treatment reported: pre-vaccination baseline after standard-of-care therapy. Here immunoSEQ multiplex PCR was the method, and the copy in TCRdb shows in-frame clones only, minus some. The data contain over 30,000 clones, approximately 80% of them singletons. The material was peripheral blood mononuclear cells (PBMCs), obtained from a glioma patient treated with radiotherapy, temozolomide or both. The source of these receptors is a man in his fifties with glioma. Some clones in this sample may be carry-over from other donors' samples.

V and J are TRBV5-6 and TRBJ2-1; 7 bases are a match to TRBD1. Trimming removed 3 bases from V and 0 bases from J; junction bases left unmatched: 6. The CDR3 covers 16 residues. Per the germline V gene, CDR1 is SGHDT and CDR2 is YYEEEE. CDR3 sequence (DNA): TGTGCCAGCAGCTCGATACAGGGGAGCTCCTACAATGAGCAGTTCTTC. This encodes CASSSIQGSSYNEQFF.

The chain recombines TRBV6-5 with TRBJ2-7; 11 nucleotides align to TRBD1. The CDR3 extends over 14 amino acids. V was pared by 6 bases and J by 2 bases, with 3 bases of the junction left unmatched. CDR1 is MNHEY, CDR2 SVGAGI, per germline. The CDR3 DNA is TGTGCCAGCAGACGGGGACAGGGGGCCTACGAGCAGTACTTC. Translating it yields CASRRGQGAYEQYF.

For the CDR3, the DNA is TGCAGTGTTCCCCGGGGTGCCCCAGCTTTCTTT. Protein sequence: CSVPRGAPAFF. The chain has TRBV20-1 and TRBJ1-1; D gene ambiguous. V shed 7 bases and J shed 10 bases, with 16 bases lying between them. Per the germline V gene, CDR1 is DFQATT and CDR2 is SNEGSKA (reference sequence). This CDR3 spans 11 amino acids.

V usage is TRBV28 and J usage is TRBJ1-5; 10 bases map to TRBD1. Germline loops: CDR1 MDHEN, CDR2 SYDVKM. The CDR3 loop spans 15 amino acids. Trimming removed 6 bases from V and 6 bases from J; junction bases left unmatched: 8. The CDR3 DNA follows: TGTGCCAGCAGCCCCCGGGACAGGGGTGCTCAGCCCCAGCATTTT. It encodes CASSPRDRGAQPQHF.

This clone turned up a few times. The chain is built from TRBV30 and TRBJ1-5, with D possibly matching TRBD1 (6 bases). V dropped 2 bases and J dropped 7 bases, with 12 bases sitting between them. The CDR3 covers 13 residues. Germline CDR1 GTSNPN, CDR2 SVGIG (reference sequence). As DNA, the CDR3 is TGTGCCTGGAGTACTAACAGGGTACAGCCCCAGCATTTT. This encodes CAWSTNRVQPQHF.

This sequence joins TRBV4-3 and TRBJ1-5; D remains ambiguous. The V gene's germline CDR1 is LGHNA and CDR2 YSLEER. The CDR3 totals 15 residues. The V and J ends lost 0 bases and 9 bases respectively, with 15 bases between them. In DNA, the CDR3 is TGCGCCAGCAGCCAAGATAGAGGGCCCCAGCGGCCCCAGCATTTT. Protein sequence: CASSQDRGPQRPQHF.

The V call is TRBV5-1, the J call TRBJ2-7; a possible D gene is TRBD1 (6 bases). The CDR3 runs to 13 residues. Germline CDR1 SGHRS, CDR2 YFSETQ. Deletions cut 6 bases from V and 0 bases from J, with 10 bases between. The CDR3 protein is CASNPGASYEQYF. For the CDR3, the DNA is TGCGCCAGCAACCCAGGGGCCTCCTACGAGCAGTACTTC.

V usage is TRBV6-4 and J usage is TRBJ2-3; 9 nucleotides agree with TRBD1. V was clipped by 6 bases and J by 1 base; unmatched bases: 5. The CDR3 has 15 amino acids. Germline CDR1 is MRHNA and CDR2 is SNTAGT. In DNA form, the CDR3 reads TGTGCCAGCAGCCCCGACAGGGGGGGCACAGATACGCAGTATTTT. Translation gives CASSPDRGGTDTQYF.

The chain has TRBV27 and TRBJ2-2, with unresolved D. The V end was cut by 6 bases, the J end by 5 bases, with 7 bases between. The CDR3 covers 12 residues. The germline V gene has CDR1 MNHEY and CDR2 SMNVEV (reference sequence). The CDR3 nucleotides read TGTGCCAGCAGCCCCAGTACCGGGGAGCTGTTTTTT. This gives the protein CASSPSTGELFF.

The chain couples TRBV19 to TRBJ1-2; D uncertain. From germline, CDR1 is LNHDA and CDR2 SQIVND (reference sequence). The CDR3 is 15 residues long. The V end was cut by 6 bases, the J end by 3 bases, with 17 bases between. CDR3 in DNA: TGTGCCAGTAGCCCGTGGGGTTTCCTATACTATGGCTACACCTTC. It codes for CASSPWGFLYYGYTF. Filled out from reference TRBV19 and TRBJ1-2, the complete variable domain reads DGGITQSPKYLFRKEGQNVTLSCEQNLNHDAMYWYRQDPGQGLRLIYYSQIVNDFQKGDIAEGYSVSREKKESFPLTVTSAQKNPTAFYLCASSPWGFLYYGYTFGSGTRLTVV.

This chain links TRBV29-1 with TRBJ2-7, with D uncertain. CDR1 and CDR2 (germline): SQVTM, ANQGSEA. CDR3 length equals 11 residues. V lost 3 bases to trimming and J lost 4 bases, with 7 bases between them. CDR3 DNA: TGCAGCGTTGAGGCGGCTTACGAGCAGTACTTC. Translation gives CSVEAAYEQYF.

The gene calls are TRBV5-1 and TRBJ2-3; D tentatively reads TRBD1 or TRBD2 (5 bases each). V was trimmed by 2 bases and J by 2 bases, leaving 12 bases between them. This CDR3 region has 15 residues. Germline CDR1 reads SGHRS; CDR2 reads YFSETQ. The DNA of the CDR3 is TGCGCCAGCAGCTTCAAGGGGAGCTTCACAGATACGCAGTATTTT. Residues: CASSFKGSFTDTQYF.

This clone has a single count. V gene TRBV29-1 combines with J gene TRBJ2-7, with TRBD1 as a possible D gene (6 bases). V was clipped by 5 bases and J by 4 bases, with 9 bases between them. There are 11 residues in the CDR3. Germline loops: CDR1 SQVTM, CDR2 ANQGSEA. The CDR3 DNA is TGCAGCGTTAAGGACAGATACGAGCAGTACTTC. It codes for CSVKDRYEQYF.

V and J are TRBV18 and TRBJ1-1, with D possibly being TRBD1 (5 bases). This CDR3 comprises 13 residues. Germline V CDR1 and CDR2: KGHSH, LQKENI. V shed 3 bases and J shed 5 bases, with 10 bases lying between them. Here the CDR3 reads CASSPSGGTEAFF. CDR3 sequence (DNA): TGTGCCAGCTCACCTTCCGGGGGAACTGAAGCTTTCTTT.

This rearrangement joins TRBV5-6 to TRBJ2-7; 7 bases fit TRBD2. V lost 3 bases and J lost 3; bases outside the gene matches: 6. CDR1 and CDR2 (germline): SGHDT, YYEEEE. The CDR3 spans 14 residues. The CDR3 DNA follows: TGTGCCAGCAGCTGGGGGGGACCTAACTACGAGCAGTACTTC. Translated: CASSWGGPNYEQYF.

About this clone itself: One junction end disagrees with the germline gene, perhaps due to a read error. The chain links TRBV15 to TRBJ2-5; TRBD1 agrees at 7 bases. Germline CDR1 is LNHNV and CDR2 is YYDKDF (reference sequence). This CDR3 has 12 residues. This CDR3 is CATSRGDSVSNF. The CDR3 nucleotides are TGTGCCACCAGCAGAGGGGACAGCGTCTCAAACTTC.

This chain joins TRBV4-2 and TRBJ2-1; 10 bases agree with TRBD2. CDR3 length: 16 amino acids. V was clipped by 4 bases and J by 5 bases; unmatched bases: 8. Germline CDR1 and CDR2: LGHNA and YNFKEQ. The CDR3 DNA reads TGTGCCAGCAGCCGTCTGACTAGCGGGCCAGACAATGAGCAGTTCTTC. Translation: CASSRLTSGPDNEQFF.

The V gene is TRBV15, the J gene TRBJ1-1; no definite D call. Deletions cut 0 bases from V and 1 base from J, with 9 bases between. Germline V lookup: CDR1 LNHNV, CDR2 YYDKDF (reference sequence). The CDR3 contains 15 residues. As DNA, the CDR3 is TGTGCCACCAGCAGAGATGGGCGGAGGAACACTGAAGCTTTCTTT. It translates to CATSRDGRRNTEAFF. The variable domain in full, with the rest retrieved from reference TRBV15 and TRBJ1-1, is DAMVIQNPRYQVTQFGKPVTLSCSQTLNHNVMYWYQQKSSQAPKLLFHYYDKDFNNEADTPDNFQSRRPNTSFCFLDIRSPGLGDTAMYLCATSRDGRRNTEAFFGQGTRLTVV.